This TCR beta chain is drawn from a study of blood T cells in healthy people across ages. Broader study findings: PBMCs went unsorted, and a conclusive naive versus antigen-experienced comparison was therefore prevented.

A J-beta primer mix and a sample-barcoded 5' primer were used in a second PCR of roughly 7 to 12 cycles. Every cDNA molecule bore a tag from a template-switch adaptor containing 12 random nucleotides. TCRdb fed the 5' RACE reads into MiXCR, producing one record per CDR3 protein. In the table there are fewer than 750,000 distinct CDR3 sequences, roughly half of which are singletons. Sample donors were healthy Caucasian individuals that came from Russia, aged about 6 to 95. As for this clonotype: Its antigen is not identified.

The CDR3 consists of 16 residues. V lost 2 bases, J lost 0 bases, and 14 bases lay in between. CDR1 is SGHVS, CDR2 FNYEAQ, per germline. This receptor was taken from a woman older than 75 in good health. Sequences were obtained from blood. The chain uses TRBV7-6 and TRBJ2-7, with D tentatively TRBD2 (6 bases). CDR3 sequence: CASSLQNGRVSYEQYF. In DNA, the CDR3 is TGTGCCAGCAGCTTACAGAACGGGAGAGTCTCCTACGAGCAGTACTTC.